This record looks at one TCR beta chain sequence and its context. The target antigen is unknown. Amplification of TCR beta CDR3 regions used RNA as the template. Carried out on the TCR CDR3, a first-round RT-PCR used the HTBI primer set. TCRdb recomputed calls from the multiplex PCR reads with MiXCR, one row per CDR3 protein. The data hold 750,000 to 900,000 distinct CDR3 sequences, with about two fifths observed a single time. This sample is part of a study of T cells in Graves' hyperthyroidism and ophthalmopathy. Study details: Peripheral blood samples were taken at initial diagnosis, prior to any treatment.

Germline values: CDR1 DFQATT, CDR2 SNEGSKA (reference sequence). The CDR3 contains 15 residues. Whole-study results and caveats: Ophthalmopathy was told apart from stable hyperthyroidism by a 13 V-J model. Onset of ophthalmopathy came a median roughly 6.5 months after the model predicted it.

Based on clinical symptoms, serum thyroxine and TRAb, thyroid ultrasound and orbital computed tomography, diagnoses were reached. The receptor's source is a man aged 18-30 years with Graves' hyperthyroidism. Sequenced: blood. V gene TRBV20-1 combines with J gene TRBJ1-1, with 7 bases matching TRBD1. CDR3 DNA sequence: TGCATCCAAGGACAGGATCGTTTCTTGAACACTGAAGCTTTCTTT. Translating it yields CIQGQDRFLNTEAFF.